Listed below are T cell receptor beta chains from one sample, sequenced in a study of T cell changes during pregnancy in multiple sclerosis. Repertoires were generated with immunoSEQ multiplex PCR, while TCRdb's copy carries only in-frame clones and drops some. The table lists under 130,000 clones, 90% to 95% of them singletons. Sequenced here: peripheral blood, sampled after pregnancy. These receptors originate from a female donor with multiple sclerosis, enrolled in a pregnancy study. Both conserved end residues are part of each CDR3. A D gene is named only where the DNA matches it firmly. Clone size, where shown, is once, few, many, or a class for clones that have expanded.

CDR3 protein,CDR3 DNA,clone size,V gene,J gene,D gene
CASSQGTPYEQYF,TGCGCCAGCAGCCAAGGGACACCCTACGAGCAGTACTTC,-,TRBV4-1,TRBJ2-7,-
CASRHRDQPQHF,TGTGCCAGTAGACACAGGGATCAGCCCCAGCATTTT,-,TRBV19,TRBJ1-5,-
CASSSRTAPDQPQHF,TGTGCCAGTAGTAGCAGGACAGCCCCCGATCAGCCCCAGCATTTT,-,TRBV19,TRBJ1-5,-
CASSPRENTEAFF,TGTGCCAGCAGTCCGCGGGAGAACACTGAAGCTTTCTTT,-,TRBV27,TRBJ1-1,-
CASSDSAGPLDWYGYTF,TGTGCCAGCAGTGACTCGGCGGGGCCTCTGGATTGGTATGGCTACACCTTC,-,TRBV6-4,TRBJ1-2,-
CAWSEAGQGPYQPQHF,TGTGCCTGGAGTGAAGCCGGACAGGGACCTTATCAGCCCCAGCATTTT,-,TRBV30,TRBJ1-5,TRBD1
CASSNYPGDGYTF,TGTGCCAGCAGCAACTACCCGGGGGACGGCTACACCTTC,few,TRBV7-2,TRBJ1-2,-
CASSLGIWGPAGELFF,TGTGCCAGCAGCTTGGGGATTTGGGGGCCCGCCGGGGAGCTGTTTTTT,-,TRBV5-6,TRBJ2-2,-
CASSQVGEFAEQFF,TGCGCCAGCAGCCAAGTTGGGGAGTTCGCTGAGCAGTTCTTC,-,TRBV4-1,TRBJ2-1,-
CASGPSFASGSNTGELFF,TGTGCTAGTGGTCCATCCTTTGCTAGCGGTTCGAACACCGGGGAGCTGTTTTTT,-,TRBV12-5,TRBJ2-2,TRBD2
CASSYSRGPNTEAFF,TGTGCCAGCAGTTACTCGAGAGGGCCTAACACTGAAGCTTTCTTT,few,TRBV6-6,TRBJ1-1,-
CASSLTDNEQFF,TGTGCCAGTAGCCTGACTGACAATGAGCAGTTCTTC,-,TRBV19,TRBJ2-1,-
CAWSGDSNGYGYTF,TGTGCCTGGAGTGGGGACAGCAACGGCTATGGCTACACCTTC,once,TRBV30,TRBJ1-2,TRBD1
CASTGGFGPEQYF,TGTGCCAGCACCGGGGGTTTTGGGCCCGAGCAGTACTTC,-,TRBV2,TRBJ2-7,-
CASRPPCWREEQYF,TGTGCAAGTCGCCCCCCGTGTTGGCGGGAGGAGCAGTACTTC,-,TRBV12-2,TRBJ2-7,-
CASSQAISGATNEKLFF,TGCGCCAGCAGCCAAGCAATCTCGGGGGCAACTAATGAAAAACTGTTTTTT,-,TRBV4-1,TRBJ1-4,-
CAISRQNNEQFF,TGTGCCATCAGTCGCCAGAACAATGAGCAGTTCTTC,-,TRBV10-3,TRBJ2-1,-
CASSGTARGGGDTQYF,TGTGCCAGCAGCGGAACTGCGCGGGGGGGTGGAGATACGCAGTATTTT,-,TRBV9,TRBJ2-3,TRBD2
CASSYTSTDYNEQFF,TGTGCCAGCAGTTACACCTCGACAGACTACAATGAGCAGTTCTTC,-,TRBV6-6,TRBJ2-1,-
CAISNRGMNTEAFF,TGTGCCATCAGCAACAGGGGTATGAACACTGAAGCTTTCTTT,-,TRBV10-3,TRBJ1-1,TRBD1
CASSLSGGFNNSPLHF,TGTGCCAGCAGCTTGTCCGGGGGGTTCAATAATTCACCCCTCCACTTT,-,TRBV5-4,TRBJ1-6,-
CASSRWKSEKLFF,TGTGCCAGCAGCAGGTGGAAGTCTGAAAAACTGTTTTTT,-,TRBV6-5,TRBJ1-4,-
CASSLVQGRNTEAFF,TGTGCCAGCAGCTTGGTTCAGGGTAGGAACACTGAAGCTTTCTTT,-,TRBV5-8,TRBJ1-1,-
CAISESITDTQYF,TGTGCCATCAGTGAGTCTATCACAGATACGCAGTATTTT,-,TRBV10-3,TRBJ2-3,-
CATSALDKNYEQYF,TGTGCCACCAGCGCCTTAGACAAAAACTACGAGCAGTACTTC,-,TRBV15,TRBJ2-7,-
CASSQGSGGHQETQYF,TGTGCCAGCAGCCAAGGTAGCGGGGGCCACCAAGAGACCCAGTACTTC,-,TRBV4-2,TRBJ2-5,TRBD2
CASSLTAGGREKLFF,TGTGCCAGCAGCTTAACCGCAGGGGGGAGAGAAAAACTGTTTTTT,-,TRBV7-8,TRBJ1-4,TRBD1
CASSLKRGEETQYF,TGTGCCAGCAGCTTAAAGCGGGGGGAAGAGACCCAGTACTTC,once,TRBV7-2,TRBJ2-5,TRBD2
CASSAYDNRQGLNTEAFF,TGTGCCAGCAGCGCGTACGATAACAGACAGGGTTTGAACACTGAAGCTTTCTTT,few,TRBV9,TRBJ1-1,TRBD1
CASSQTGVDSNQPQHF,TGTGCCAGCAGCCAGACAGGGGTGGATAGCAATCAGCCCCAGCATTTT,-,TRBV5-6,TRBJ1-5,TRBD1
CASSFTSGGGTEAFF,TGTGCCAGCAGTTTTACTTCAGGGGGCGGCACTGAAGCTTTCTTT,-,TRBV11-3,TRBJ1-1,TRBD1
CASSSDRVTEAFF,TGTGCCAGCAGCTCGGACAGGGTCACTGAAGCTTTCTTT,-,TRBV7-8,TRBJ1-1,TRBD1
CASSILAGGLTDTQYF,TGCGCCAGCAGCATTCTAGCGGGGGGCCTCACAGATACGCAGTATTTT,once,TRBV4-1,TRBJ2-3,TRBD2
CASRRGTEYGYTF,TGTGCCAGTAGGAGGGGGACAGAATATGGCTACACCTTC,-,TRBV19,TRBJ1-2,TRBD1
CAISEAGGSNTEAFF,TGTGCCATCAGTGAGGCAGGGGGGAGTAACACTGAAGCTTTCTTT,once,TRBV10-3,TRBJ1-1,TRBD1
CASCPGGSGANVLTF,TGTGCCAGCTGCCCAGGGGGCTCTGGGGCCAACGTCCTGACTTTC,-,TRBV7-9,TRBJ2-6,TRBD1
CASSAGARGTEAFF,TGTGCCAGTAGTGCAGGGGCCAGGGGCACTGAAGCTTTCTTT,-,TRBV19,TRBJ1-1,-
CASSLGTYNSPLHF,TGTGCCAGCAGCCTCGGGACATATAATTCACCCCTCCACTTT,few,TRBV5-6,TRBJ1-6,-
CASSYSSVGRTDTQYF,TGTGCCAGCAGTTACTCGAGCGTGGGTAGGACAGATACGCAGTATTTT,-,TRBV6-5,TRBJ2-3,-
CASSEQGWNSPLHF,TGTGCCAGCAGTGAACAGGGGTGGAATTCACCCCTCCACTTT,few,TRBV6-1,TRBJ1-6,-
CASSQDLVGPKTQYF,TGTGCCAGCAGCCAAGATTTGGTGGGGCCGAAGACCCAGTACTTC,-,TRBV4-2,TRBJ2-5,-
CASSWGGAPDTQYF,TGTGCCAGCAGCTGGGGAGGGGCACCCGATACGCAGTATTTT,-,TRBV7-3,TRBJ2-3,TRBD2